This T cell receptor beta chain was sequenced in a study of shared clonotypes between healthy human individuals. Findings and limits, study-wide: Sequencing depth was expected to influence donor clonotype sharing.

The healthy adult donors were HIV-negative and reported no recent acute infections or vaccinations. All participating donors were Caucasian adults from Nashville, Tennessee. Note on this clone: Its antigen is unknown.

Genomic DNA per cell subset filled all wells of several immunoSEQ plates. Produced via immunoSEQ multiplex PCR; TCRdb's table is partial and in-frame only. The table has about 530,000 clones, over 75% seen once; the top ten hold around 12%. This CDR3 is 13 amino acids long. After removal of 11 bases from V and 4 bases from J, the junction contained 5 bases not matched to a gene. Germline lookup yields CDR1 SNHLY and CDR2 FYNNEI. The sample consisted of PBMCs. This clonotype was obtained from a woman in her forties in good health. Some clones in this sample may be carry-over from other donors' samples. This sequence joins TRBV2 and TRBJ2-1, with 10 bases fitting TRBD2. CDR3 in amino acids: CAGQAGGYNEQFF. DNA of the CDR3: TGTGCCGGACAAGCGGGAGGGTACAATGAGCAGTTCTTC.